This T cell receptor beta chain was obtained from a study of blood T cells in healthy people across ages. Background on the study: Template switching caught about one barcoded beta molecule for each two T cells.

V lost 4 bases and J lost 1, with 5 bases in between. The V gene's germline CDR1 is MNHEY and CDR2 SVGAGI. This CDR3 has 13 amino acids. Primed by a sample-barcoded 5' primer and a J-beta primer mix, a second PCR proceeded for roughly 7 to 12 cycles. Each CDR3 protein is one row after TCRdb ran MiXCR on the 5' RACE reads. Altogether roughly 900,000 distinct CDR3 sequences are present, around 49% being singletons, with the ten largest covering around an eighth. The sample holds a few counts of this clonotype. Its antigen remains unknown. Study conclusions and caveats: PBMCs went unsorted, and a conclusive naive versus antigen-experienced comparison was therefore prevented. Naive T cell percentage strongly correlated with TCR beta diversity.

The receptor was derived from a man aged 25-45 years in good health. The chain couples TRBV6-5 to TRBJ1-3; no reliable D call. Sequencing was done on a sample of blood. The CDR3 spells CASSFNSGNTIYF. For the CDR3, the DNA is TGTGCCAGCAGTTTTAATTCTGGAAACACCATATATTTT.